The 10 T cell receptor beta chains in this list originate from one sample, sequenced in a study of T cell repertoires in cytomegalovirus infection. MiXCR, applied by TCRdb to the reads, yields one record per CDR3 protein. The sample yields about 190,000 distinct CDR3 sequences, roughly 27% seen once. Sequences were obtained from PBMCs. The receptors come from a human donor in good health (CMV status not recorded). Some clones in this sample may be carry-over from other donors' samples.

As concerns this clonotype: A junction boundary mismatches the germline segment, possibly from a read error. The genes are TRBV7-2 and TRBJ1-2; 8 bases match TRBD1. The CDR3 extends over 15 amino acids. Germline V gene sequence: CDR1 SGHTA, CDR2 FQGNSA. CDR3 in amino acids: CASSLVRDRYYGYNF. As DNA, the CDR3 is TGTGCCAGCAGCTTAGTTAGGGACAGGTACTATGGCTACAACTTC.

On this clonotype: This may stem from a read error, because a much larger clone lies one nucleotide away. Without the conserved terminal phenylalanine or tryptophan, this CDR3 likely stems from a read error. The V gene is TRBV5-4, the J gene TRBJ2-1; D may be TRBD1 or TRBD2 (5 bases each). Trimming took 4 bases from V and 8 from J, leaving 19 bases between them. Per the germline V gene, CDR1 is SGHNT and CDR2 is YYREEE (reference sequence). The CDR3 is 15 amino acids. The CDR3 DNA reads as TGTGCCAGCAGCGCGGTCCGGGACCGCCTCTATGAGCAGTTCTAC. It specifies CASSAVRDRLYEQFY.

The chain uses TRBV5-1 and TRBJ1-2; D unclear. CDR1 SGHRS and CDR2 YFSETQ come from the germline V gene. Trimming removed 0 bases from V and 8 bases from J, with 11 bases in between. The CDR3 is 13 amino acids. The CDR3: CASSLDGGIGYTF. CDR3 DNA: TGCGCCAGCAGCTTGGATGGAGGGATAGGCTACACCTTC.

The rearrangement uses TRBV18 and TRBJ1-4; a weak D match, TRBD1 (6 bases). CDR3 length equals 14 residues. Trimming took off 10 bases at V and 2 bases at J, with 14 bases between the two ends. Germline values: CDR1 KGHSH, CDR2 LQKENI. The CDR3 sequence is CATTGLPTNEKLFF. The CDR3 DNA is TGTGCCACCACAGGGTTACCGACTAATGAAAAACTGTTTTTT.

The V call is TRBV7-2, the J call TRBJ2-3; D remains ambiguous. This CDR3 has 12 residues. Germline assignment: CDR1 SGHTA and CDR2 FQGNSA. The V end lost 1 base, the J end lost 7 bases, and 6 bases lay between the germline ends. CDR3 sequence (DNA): TGTGCCAGCAGCTTAGGACTTTATACGCAGTATTTT. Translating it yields CASSLGLYTQYF.

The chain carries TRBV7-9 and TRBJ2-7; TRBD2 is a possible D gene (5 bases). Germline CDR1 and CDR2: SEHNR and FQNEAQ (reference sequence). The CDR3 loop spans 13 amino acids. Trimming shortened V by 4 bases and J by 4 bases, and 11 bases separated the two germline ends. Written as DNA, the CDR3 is TGTGCCAGCAGCTACGGGGTCGGATACGAGCAGTACTTC. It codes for CASSYGVGYEQYF.

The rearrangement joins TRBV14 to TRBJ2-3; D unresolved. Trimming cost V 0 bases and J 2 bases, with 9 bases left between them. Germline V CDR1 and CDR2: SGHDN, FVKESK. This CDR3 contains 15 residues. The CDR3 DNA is TGTGCCAGCAGCCAAGATGGCTTTTTCACAGATACGCAGTATTTT. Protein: CASSQDGFFTDTQYF. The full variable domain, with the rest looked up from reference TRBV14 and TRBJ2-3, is EAGVTQFPSHSVIEKGQTVTLRCDPISGHDNLYWYRRVMGKEIKFLLHFVKESKQDESGMPNNRFLAERTGGTYSTLKVQPAELEDSGVYFCASSQDGFFTDTQYFGPGTRLTVL.

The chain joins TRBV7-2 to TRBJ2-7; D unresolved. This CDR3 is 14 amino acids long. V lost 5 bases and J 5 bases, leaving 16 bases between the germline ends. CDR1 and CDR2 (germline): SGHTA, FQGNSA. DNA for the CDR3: TGTGCCAGCAGCCCACTGCGTCCTCTCCACGAGCAGTACTTC. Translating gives CASSPLRPLHEQYF.

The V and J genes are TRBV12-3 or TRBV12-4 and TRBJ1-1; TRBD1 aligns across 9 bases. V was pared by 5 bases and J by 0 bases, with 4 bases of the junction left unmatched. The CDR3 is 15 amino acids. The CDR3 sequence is CASSGTGILNTEAFF. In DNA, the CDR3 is TGTGCCAGCAGTGGGACAGGGATACTGAACACTGAAGCTTTCTTT.

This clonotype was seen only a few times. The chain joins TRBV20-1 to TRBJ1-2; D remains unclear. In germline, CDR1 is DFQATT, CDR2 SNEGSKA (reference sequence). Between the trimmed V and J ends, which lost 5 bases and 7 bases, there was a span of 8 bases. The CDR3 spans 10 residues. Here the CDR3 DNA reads TGCAGTGCTCCGAAGGGTGGCTACACCTTC. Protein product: CSAPKGGYTF.